This paragraph reports one T cell receptor beta chain. The table came from immunoSEQ multiplex PCR; TCRdb's copy has only in-frame clones and leaves some out. The sample lists under 50,000 clones; 92% were seen once. This sample is drawn from a study of T cell changes during pregnancy in multiple sclerosis. With 7 bases clipped from V and 3 bases from J, the junction kept 6 bases outside the gene matches. There are 14 residues in the CDR3. Germline loops: CDR1 SGHNT, CDR2 YYREEE (reference sequence). This material consisted of CD4+ T cells from peripheral blood mononuclear cells, taken in the third trimester of pregnancy. The chain joins TRBV5-4 to TRBJ2-1, with TRBD2 matching over 8 bases. This receptor was identified in a female donor with multiple sclerosis, enrolled in a pregnancy study. In nucleotides, the CDR3 is TGTGCCAGCGGACGGAGCGGGAGCTACAATGAGCAGTTCTTC. This codes for CASGRSGSYNEQFF. The variable domain in full, completed from reference TRBV5-4 and TRBJ2-1, reads ETGVTQSPTHLIKTRGQQVTLRCSSQSGHNTVSWYQQALGQGPQFIFQYYREEENGRGNFPPRFSGLQFPNYSSELNVNALELDDSALYLCASGRSGSYNEQFFGPGTRLTVL.